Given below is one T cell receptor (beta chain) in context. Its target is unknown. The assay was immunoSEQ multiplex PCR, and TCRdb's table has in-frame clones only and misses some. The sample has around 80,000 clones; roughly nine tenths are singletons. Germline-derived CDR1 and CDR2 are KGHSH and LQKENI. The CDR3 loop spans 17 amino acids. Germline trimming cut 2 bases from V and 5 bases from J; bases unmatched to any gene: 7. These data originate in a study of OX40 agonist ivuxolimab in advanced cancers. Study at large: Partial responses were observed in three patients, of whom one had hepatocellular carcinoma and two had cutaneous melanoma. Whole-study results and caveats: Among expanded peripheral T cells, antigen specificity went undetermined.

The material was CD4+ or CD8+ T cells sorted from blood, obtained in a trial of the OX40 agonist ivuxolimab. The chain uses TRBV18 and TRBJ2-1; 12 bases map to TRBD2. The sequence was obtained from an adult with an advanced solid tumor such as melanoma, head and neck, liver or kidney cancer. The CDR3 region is CASSPRWGLAGDNEQFF. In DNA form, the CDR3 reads TGTGCCAGCTCACCAAGGTGGGGACTAGCGGGCGACAATGAGCAGTTCTTC.